This T cell receptor (beta chain) was recovered during a study of PD-L1 blockade in urothelial cancer. V trimming: 6 bases; J trimming: 0 bases; junction bases outside the gene matches: 11. This CDR3 region has 16 residues. Germline loops: CDR1 SQVTM, CDR2 ANQGSEA. This clone has a handful of counts. Clones were sequenced by immunoSEQ multiplex PCR, and TCRdb holds only the in-frame ones, with some missing. The data contain approximately 65,000 clones, about 88% of them seen just once; the ten biggest clones take up less than 3.5%. The material was PBMCs, obtained around atezolizumab (anti-PD-L1) treatment. The chain recombines TRBV29-1 with TRBJ1-3; 7 nucleotides align to TRBD1. The source is a man aged 55 to 70 with urothelial cancer. In nucleotides, the CDR3 is TGCAGCGTGGAAAGACAGGGTCTTACCTCTGGAAACACCATATATTTT. This sequence encodes CSVERQGLTSGNTIYF.